These 24 T cell receptor beta chains came from one sample sequenced in a study of cytomegalovirus exposure and HLA in healthy donors. Primers included in the PCR were 60 Vbeta and 13 Jbeta primers. Libraries were prepared by immunoSEQ multiplex PCR; TCRdb keeps only in-frame clonotypes and omits some of them. The sample contains roughly 100,000 clones, over 75% of which appear only once. Sequenced material: PBMCs. The source of these receptors is a woman between 18 and 30 years old in good health and CMV-seropositive.

CDR3 residues: CASGLASAYEQYF. CDR3 DNA sequence: TGTGCTAGTGGTTTGGCCTCCGCCTACGAGCAGTACTTC. The V gene is TRBV12-5, the J gene TRBJ2-7; D remains ambiguous. The CDR3 is 13 amino acids. V lost 1 base, J lost 2 bases, and 6 bases lay in between. Germline CDR1 and CDR2: LGHNT and FRNRAP. Based on the CDR3 plus reference TRBV12-5 and TRBJ2-7, the full variable domain is DARVTQTPRHKVTEMGQEVTMRCQPILGHNTVFWYRQTMMQGLELLAYFRNRAPLDDSGMPKDRFSAEMPDATLATLKIQPSEPRDSAVYFCASGLASAYEQYFGPGTRLTVT.

J is TRBJ2-7 and V is TRBV10-3; 7 bases map to TRBD2. CDR1 is ENHRY and CDR2 is SYGVKD in the germline V gene. This CDR3 is built from 14 residues. The V gene end was trimmed by 3 bases and the J gene end by 4 bases; junction bases not matched to a gene: 6. Here the CDR3 DNA reads TGTGCCATCAGTGATGGCGGGAGCGTGTACGAGCAGTACTTC. This gives the protein CAISDGGSVYEQYF.

The chain combines TRBV1 with TRBJ2-5; the D call of TRBD2 is as the table states it, not checked on the DNA. TRBV1 is classified as a pseudogene. The CDR3 totals 14 residues. The CDR3 DNA is TGCACCAGCAGCCAGACTAGAAGAAGAGAGACCCAGTACTTC. This sequence encodes CTSSQTRRRETQYF.

The chain couples TRBV5-6 to TRBJ1-3; D is undetermined. Trimming pared 0 bases from V and 3 bases from J, leaving 10 bases between. Germline V lookup: CDR1 SGHDT, CDR2 YYEEEE. The CDR3 is 15 amino acids. The CDR3 nucleotides read TGTGCCAGCAGCTTGGGTCCCAGCGATGGAAACACCATATATTTT. It codes for CASSLGPSDGNTIYF.

The chain is built from TRBV7-8 and TRBJ1-3, with 9 positions matching TRBD1. The CDR3 length is 17 residues. After removal of 5 bases from V and 2 bases from J, the junction contained 10 bases not matched to a gene. CDR1 is SGHVS, CDR2 FQNEAQ, per germline. The CDR3 sequence: CASSTTLDRGAGNTIYF. As DNA, the CDR3 is TGTGCCAGCAGCACCACCTTGGACAGGGGTGCTGGAAACACCATATATTTT.

This chain connects TRBV11-2 to TRBJ2-3, with 16 bases identical to TRBD2. The CDR3 extends over 17 amino acids. Germline trimming cut 2 bases from V and 7 bases from J; bases unmatched to any gene: 6. Germline assignment: CDR1 SGHAT and CDR2 FQNNGV. The DNA of the CDR3 is TGTGCCAGCAGCTTAACCGGGACTAGCGGGAGGGTGAATACGCAGTATTTT. This encodes CASSLTGTSGRVNTQYF.

This chain's CDR3 is CSVVRNEQFF. The CDR3 nucleotides read TGCAGCGTTGTCCGCAATGAGCAGTTCTTC. This rearrangement joins TRBV29-1 to TRBJ2-1; D is unclear. Trimming shortened V by 4 bases and J by 6 bases, and 4 bases separated the two germline ends. CDR1 is SQVTM and CDR2 is ANQGSEA in the germline V gene. CDR3 length: 10 residues.

The chain couples TRBV6-5 to TRBJ2-7; D unclear. Trimming removed 6 bases at V and 7 bases at J, with 10 bases between. The germline V gene has CDR1 MNHEY and CDR2 SVGAGI. The CDR3 contains 11 residues. The CDR3: CASSPSEEQYF. The CDR3 bases are TGTGCCAGCAGCCCTTCGGAGGAGCAGTACTTC.

V usage is TRBV6-5 and J usage is TRBJ1-2; D call uncertain. Trimming stripped 2 bases from V and 5 bases from J, with 6 bases between. Germline lookup yields CDR1 MNHEY and CDR2 SVGAGI. This CDR3 spans 12 amino acids. Here the CDR3 DNA reads TGTGCCAGCAGTTACATTCGGTATGGCTACACCTTC. Translating gives CASSYIRYGYTF.

The count of this clone is one. The genes are TRBV6-5 and TRBJ2-3; perhaps TRBD1 as D (5 bases). V lost 4 bases and J 4 bases, leaving 12 bases between the germline ends. The CDR3 extends over 14 amino acids. From germline, CDR1 is MNHEY and CDR2 SVGAGI. CDR3 nucleotides: TGTGCCAGCAGTTGGGGCAGGGTCGCAGATACGCAGTATTTT. Encoded protein: CASSWGRVADTQYF.

Comment on this clone: The sample holds other DNA sequences that translate to the same CDR3. The rearrangement joins TRBV5-1 to TRBJ1-2, with a weak D call TRBD1 (6 bases). Germline assignment: CDR1 SGHRS and CDR2 YFSETQ. The CDR3 is 13 amino acids. V was pared by 2 bases and J by 5 bases, with 10 bases between. DNA for the CDR3: TGCGCCAGCAGCTTATACAGGGATTATGGCTACACCTTC. It codes for CASSLYRDYGYTF.

The gene calls are TRBV27 and TRBJ2-3, with TRBD2 identical over 10 bases. The V segment lost 7 bases and the J segment 6 bases; nucleotides outside the gene matches: 7. Germline CDR1 and CDR2: MNHEY and SMNVEV (reference sequence). The CDR3 spans 14 residues. CDR3 region: CASTAGGGWDTQYF. Written as DNA, the CDR3 is TGTGCCAGCACAGCGGGAGGGGGGTGGGATACGCAGTATTTT.

This rearrangement joins TRBV5-4 to TRBJ1-5; D perhaps matches TRBD1 (6 bases). CDR1 is SGHNT, CDR2 YYREEE, per germline (reference sequence). The CDR3 sequence is 14 residues long. Trimming took off 0 bases at V and 2 bases at J, with 6 bases between the two ends. CDR3 sequence: CASSLGTGNQPQHF. CDR3 in DNA: TGTGCCAGCAGCTTGGGGACAGGCAATCAGCCCCAGCATTTT.

V is TRBV5-4 and J is TRBJ2-7, with 12 bases identical to TRBD2. This CDR3 spans 16 amino acids. V lost 3 bases and J lost 2; bases outside the gene matches: 6. CDR1 and CDR2 (germline): SGHNT, YYREEE (reference sequence). The CDR3 DNA reads TGTGCCAGCAGCTCCGGGACTAGCGGGCCTCCCTACGAGCAGTACTTC. The encoded protein is CASSSGTSGPPYEQYF. The full variable domain, completed using reference TRBV5-4 and TRBJ2-7, is ETGVTQSPTHLIKTRGQQVTLRCSSQSGHNTVSWYQQALGQGPQFIFQYYREEENGRGNFPPRFSGLQFPNYSSELNVNALELDDSALYLCASSSGTSGPPYEQYFGPGTRLTVT.

The chain uses TRBV11-3 and TRBJ2-3; 16 bases line up with TRBD2. CDR1 and CDR2 (germline): SGHNT, YENEEA. This CDR3 comprises 19 residues. Trimming cost V 5 bases and J 5 bases; bases outside gene matches: 13. CDR3 residues: CASSRGLAGGPGLEDTQYF. As DNA, the CDR3 is TGTGCCAGCAGCCGGGGACTAGCGGGAGGGCCTGGGTTAGAAGATACGCAGTATTTT.

The chain combines TRBV7-9 with TRBJ1-3; 8 nucleotides match TRBD1. The trim removed 4 bases at V and 4 bases at J, leaving 18 bases unmatched. The CDR3 contains 19 residues. Germline V gives CDR1 SEHNR, CDR2 FQNEAQ (reference sequence). In DNA form, the CDR3 reads TGTGCCAGCAGCTCTAGAGCCCCCGACAGGGGCCAGGGCGGAAACACCATATATTTT. This translates into CASSSRAPDRGQGGNTIYF. Supplemented by reference TRBV7-9 and TRBJ1-3, the full variable domain reads DTGVSQNPRHKITKRGQNVTFRCDPISEHNRLYWYRQTLGQGPEFLTYFQNEAQLEKSRLLSDRFSAERPKGSFSTLEIQRTEQGDSAMYLCASSSRAPDRGQGGNTIYFGEGSWLTVV.

The chain couples TRBV11-2 to TRBJ2-1, with D hard to call. Between the trimmed V and J ends, which lost 0 bases and 4 bases, there was a span of 4 bases. Germline CDR1 is SGHAT and CDR2 is FQNNGV. The CDR3 has 13 amino acids. Here the CDR3 reads CASSLDIYNEQFF. In DNA form, the CDR3 reads TGTGCCAGCAGCTTAGATATTTACAATGAGCAGTTCTTC.

The V gene is TRBV4-2, the J gene TRBJ1-4, with D perhaps matching TRBD1 (5 bases). The ends were cut back, 0 bases at V and 0 bases at J, with 11 bases in the middle. Germline V gives CDR1 LGHNA, CDR2 YNFKEQ. This CDR3 comprises 17 residues. The CDR3 sequence is CASSQEGALATNEKLFF. The CDR3, as DNA: TGTGCCAGCAGCCAAGAAGGGGCTCTGGCAACTAATGAAAAACTGTTTTTT.

Only one count was recorded for this clone. The rearrangement links TRBV7-3 to TRBJ2-2; tentative D call: TRBD2 (6 bases). Germline-derived CDR1 and CDR2 are SGHTA and FQGTGA. The CDR3 is made up of 13 amino acids. The V end lost 5 bases, the J end lost 5 bases, and 9 bases lay between the germline ends. CDR3 loop: CASSHGTTGELFF. The DNA for the CDR3 is TGTGCCAGCAGCCACGGGACTACCGGGGAGCTGTTTTTT.

This chain joins TRBV5-1 and TRBJ2-7; D may be TRBD2 (6 bases). Trimming removed 1 base from V and 4 bases from J, with 12 bases in between. The CDR3 extends over 14 amino acids. CDR1 is SGHRS, CDR2 YFSETQ, per germline. The CDR3 reads CASSLFGGGYEQYF. The CDR3 bases are TGCGCCAGCAGCTTGTTCGGTGGGGGGTACGAGCAGTACTTC.

Only a few counts were recorded for this clone. The chain's CDR3 is CASSQGRGQPQHF. The CDR3 DNA reads as TGTGCCAGCTCGCAGGGAAGGGGTCAGCCCCAGCATTTT. This chain uses TRBV14 with TRBJ1-5, with D maybe TRBD1 (5 bases). The germline CDR1 and CDR2 sequences are SGHDN and FVKESK. The CDR3 totals 13 residues. Trimming cost V 8 bases and J 6 bases, with 14 bases left between them.

This chain joins TRBV28 and TRBJ1-2; weak D call: TRBD1 (6 bases). V lost 4 bases and J 7 bases, leaving 13 bases between the germline ends. Germline loops: CDR1 MDHEN, CDR2 SYDVKM. The CDR3 is made up of 13 amino acids. CDR3 coding DNA: TGTGCCAGCAGTTCCAACAGGGTCGGTGGCTACACCTTC. This codes for CASSSNRVGGYTF.

The chain has TRBV28 and TRBJ2-7; 7 nucleotides match TRBD2. Germline V CDR1 and CDR2: MDHEN, SYDVKM. The CDR3 is made up of 15 amino acids. V shed 5 bases, J shed 5 bases, and the junction held 12 bases outside the gene matches. CDR3: CASSPHPGGRNEQYF. CDR3 bases: TGTGCCAGCAGTCCTCACCCGGGAGGTCGGAACGAGCAGTACTTC. Based on the CDR3 plus reference TRBV28 and TRBJ2-7, the full variable domain is DVKVTQSSRYLVKRTGEKVFLECVQDMDHENMFWYRQDPGLGLRLIYFSYDVKMKEKGDIPEGYSVSREKKERFSLILESASTNQTSMYLCASSPHPGGRNEQYFGPGTRLTVT.

The gene calls are TRBV5-6 and TRBJ1-3; 10 bases agree with TRBD1. J lost 6 bases, V lost 5 bases, and 17 bases had no gene match. This CDR3 has 18 amino acids. CDR1 is SGHDT and CDR2 is YYEEEE in the germline V gene. CDR3 DNA: TGTGCCAGCAGTATAAACCGGGACAGGGGAAGATTTGTAAACACCATATATTTT. Its protein product is CASSINRDRGRFVNTIYF.